The clone carrying this T cell receptor beta chain was recorded only once. What it binds is unknown. TCRdb's copy holds only in-frame clones and misses some; the assay was immunoSEQ multiplex PCR. The profile covers 100,000 to 150,000 clones, with over 75% appearing a single time and 6% to 9% taken by the ten largest. This specimen comes from a study of T cell responses to AZD1222 COVID-19 vaccine. Whole-study findings and limits: Among AZD1222 vaccinees, only 5 or 6 were seropositive at baseline. Close to half of spike-specific TCRs reportedly recognize unmutated variant regions. Clonal diversity may have been underestimated, and the donors were mostly white British, with more females than males. Repertoires were obtained solely post-peak T cell response.

The input for sequencing was peripheral blood, taken on day 0 of AZD1222 vaccination. The clonotype comes from an adult in good health.

Here the CDR3 reads CASRTGARNQPQHF. Written as DNA, the CDR3 is TGTGCCAGCAGGACAGGGGCTCGAAATCAGCCCCAGCATTTT. The chain joins TRBV6-5 to TRBJ1-5; 8 bases are a match to TRBD1. The CDR3 has 14 residues. Germline V lookup: CDR1 MNHEY, CDR2 SVGAGI. The ends lost 6 bases at V and 4 bases at J; junction bases unmatched: 5.